Many counts were recorded for the clone carrying this T cell receptor (beta chain). The data were obtained in a study of low-dose radiotherapy and immunotherapy resistance in tumors. For the study at large: Ipilimumab 1 mg/kg every six weeks, together with nivolumab 240 mg every two weeks, was given intravenously to patients.

The time point is: before trial treatment. Primers targeting TRAV and TRBV primed first-strand cDNA, covering alpha and beta chains. A roughly 20-cycle PCR with a constant-region primer and V-primer adapter amplified TCRs. It was by in vitro transcription that isolated mRNA was amplified. One entry per CDR3 protein results from TCRdb running MiXCR on the reads. Of some 85,000 distinct CDR3 sequences listed, over 15% were seen once; the top ten hold 5.9%. CDR3 length: 13 residues. Between the trimmed V and J ends, which lost 2 bases and 7 bases, there was a span of 6 bases. The germline V gene encodes CDR1 SEHNR and CDR2 FQNEAQ (reference sequence).

Sequences were derived from PBMCs, sampled before treatment. The source is a male donor with prostate cancer. The chain joins TRBV7-9 to TRBJ1-6; D unclear. CDR3 coding DNA: TGTGCCAGCAGCTTACAGGCCAATTCACCCCTCCACTTT. It yields the protein CASSLQANSPLHF.